This is a list of T cell receptor beta chains from one sample in a study of T cells after yellow fever vaccination. From the 5' RACE reads, TCRdb called clonotypes with MiXCR, one entry per CDR3 protein. Of some 550,000 distinct CDR3 sequences listed, roughly 21% are singletons. Here the sequenced sample was PBMCs, taken 15 days after the yellow fever booster vaccination. Receptors were obtained from a man in his thirties or forties who received the YFV17D yellow fever vaccine. Each CDR3 is given with its conserved first and last residue. Each record gives: V gene, J gene, D gene, clone size, CDR3 DNA, CDR3 protein. The D gene is left open where the match is weak. Clone size, where shown, is once, few, many, or a class for clones that have expanded.

V: TRBV7-2
J: TRBJ1-2
D: TRBD1
size: .
DNA: TGTGCCAGCAGCTCGCGGACAGGGGGCGGAGGCTACACCTTC
CDR3: CASSSRTGGGGYTF

V: TRBV24-1
J: TRBJ2-3
D: .
size: .
DNA: TGTGCCACCAAAGGAGCGACTAGCACAGATACGCAGTATTTT
CDR3: CATKGATSTDTQYF

V: TRBV20-1
J: TRBJ1-1
D: TRBD1
size: .
DNA: TGCAGTGCCAGAAGGACAGGGCGTTTTTTTACTGAAGCTTTCTTT
CDR3: CSARRTGRFFTEAFF

V: TRBV5-1
J: TRBJ2-2
D: TRBD2
size: .
DNA: TGCGCCAGCAGCTTTTTTAGCGGGAGAGTTGCCGGGGAGCTGTTTTTT
CDR3: CASSFFSGRVAGELFF

V: TRBV6-2/TRBV6-3
J: TRBJ2-2
D: .
size: few
DNA: TGTGCCAGCAGACAACTCGACTTAATTACCGGGGAGCTGTTTTTT
CDR3: CASRQLDLITGELFF

V: TRBV20-1
J: TRBJ1-1
D: .
size: .
DNA: TGCAGTTTCAACCGGGGGGCGGGTGAAGCTTTCTTT
CDR3: CSFNRGAGEAFF

V: TRBV7-8
J: TRBJ2-3
D: TRBD2
size: few
DNA: TGTGCCAGCAGCTTCTATAGCGGGTACAGCACAGATACGCAGTATTTT
CDR3: CASSFYSGYSTDTQYF

V: TRBV5-1
J: TRBJ2-5
D: TRBD2
size: .
DNA: TGCGCCAGCAGCTGGACTAGCGGGAGTCGGGACCAAGAGACCCAGTACTTC
CDR3: CASSWTSGSRDQETQYF

V: TRBV9
J: TRBJ2-5
D: .
size: many
DNA: TGTGCCAGCAGCGTAGAACAGTACCAAGAGACCCAGTACTTC
CDR3: CASSVEQYQETQYF

V: TRBV18
J: TRBJ2-7
D: .
size: few
DNA: TGTGCCAGCTCGCCCCAGGTTGGGGACGAGCAGTACTTC
CDR3: CASSPQVGDEQYF

V: TRBV12-3/TRBV12-4
J: TRBJ1-6
D: .
size: few
DNA: TGTGCCAGCAGCTCGGGACAACTCAACTCCTATAATTCACCCCTCCACTTT
CDR3: CASSSGQLNSYNSPLHF

V: TRBV20-1
J: TRBJ1-4
D: .
size: many
DNA: TGCAGTGTGGTTCGGAATGAAAAACTGTTTTTT
CDR3: CSVVRNEKLFF

V: TRBV7-9
J: TRBJ1-5
D: .
size: .
DNA: TGTGCCAGCAGCCTTTATGGACGGGAGAATCAGCCCCAGCATTTT
CDR3: CASSLYGRENQPQHF

V: TRBV6-2/TRBV6-3
J: TRBJ2-7
D: TRBD2
size: few
DNA: TGTGCCAGCAGCGCGACTAGCGGGATGTATGAGCAGTACTTC
CDR3: CASSATSGMYEQYF

V: TRBV9
J: TRBJ2-1
D: .
size: .
DNA: TGTGCCAGCAGCGTAGGATCTGGGAAGCACAATGAGCAGTTCTTC
CDR3: CASSVGSGKHNEQFF

V: TRBV9
J: TRBJ2-7
D: .
size: few
DNA: TGTGCCAGCAGCGTAGACCTAGCGACCTACGAGCAGTACTTC
CDR3: CASSVDLATYEQYF

V: TRBV5-1
J: TRBJ2-3
D: .
size: .
DNA: TGCGCCAGCGCCGAGGGTTCGACAGATACGCAGTATTTT
CDR3: CASAEGSTDTQYF

V: TRBV12-3/TRBV12-4
J: TRBJ2-1
D: TRBD2
size: .
DNA: TGTGCCAGCAGTGCTTCGGCTAGCGGGACCTACAATGAGCAGTTCTTC
CDR3: CASSASASGTYNEQFF